Listed here are 29 T cell receptor beta chains from one sample, sequenced in a study of early stage breast cancer tumors. Clones were sequenced by immunoSEQ multiplex PCR, and TCRdb holds only the in-frame ones, with some missing. Of roughly 25,000 clones in the sample, less than 75% were seen once. The sample consisted of breast tumor tissue. These receptor sequences come from a person aged 55 to 75 with breast cancer.

The chain joins TRBV28 to TRBJ2-3; D is unresolved. In germline, CDR1 is MDHEN, CDR2 SYDVKM. V lost 3 bases and J 4 bases, leaving 8 bases between the germline ends. The CDR3 runs to 13 residues. The CDR3: CASSLRIADTQYF. In DNA form, the CDR3 reads TGTGCCAGCAGTTTGAGGATCGCAGATACGCAGTATTTT.

V is TRBV7-2 and J is TRBJ1-2; no firm D call. In germline, CDR1 is SGHTA, CDR2 FQGNSA. Deletions cut 1 base from V and 8 bases from J, with 11 bases between. The CDR3 is 13 residues long. The CDR3 here is CASSLDPAGGYTF. For the CDR3, the DNA is TGTGCCAGCAGCTTAGATCCAGCGGGAGGCTACACCTTC.

This clone occurred once. The CDR3 loop reads CASSAEKDPLKKLFF. For the CDR3, the DNA is TGTGCCAGCTCAGCGGAAAAAGACCCTCTGAAAAAACTGTTTTTT. The V and J genes are TRBV18 and TRBJ1-4; D gene uncertain. In germline, CDR1 is KGHSH, CDR2 LQKENI. Trimming took 5 bases from V and 9 from J, leaving 19 bases between them. This CDR3 contains 15 residues.

V is TRBV5-1 and J is TRBJ2-3, with D possibly matching TRBD1 (6 bases). Germline loops: CDR1 SGHRS, CDR2 YFSETQ. CDR3 length equals 15 residues. V lost 3 bases, J lost 0 bases, and 11 bases lay in between. This CDR3 reads CASSSGQSSTDTQYF. The CDR3 coding sequence is TGCGCCAGCAGCTCAGGACAGTCTAGCACAGATACGCAGTATTTT.

The CDR3 coding sequence is TGTGCCAGCAGCTGGAGCCCTGAAGCTTTCTTT. Protein product: CASSWSPEAFF. The rearrangement links TRBV7-2 to TRBJ1-1, with D unresolved. In germline, CDR1 is SGHTA, CDR2 FQGNSA. This CDR3 contains 11 residues. V lost 4 bases, J lost 6 bases, and 6 bases lay in between.

CDR3 residues: CASSQEGAENNEQFF. The CDR3 bases are TGTGCCAGCAGCCAAGAAGGGGCGGAGAACAATGAGCAGTTCTTC. The chain carries TRBV4-2 and TRBJ2-1; D is perhaps TRBD1 (5 bases). Trimming shortened V by 0 bases and J by 5 bases, and 11 bases separated the two germline ends. CDR1 is LGHNA, CDR2 YNFKEQ, per germline. The CDR3 runs 15 residues.

V and J are TRBV10-3 and TRBJ1-3; 7 bases match TRBD1. The CDR3 is made up of 14 amino acids. V lost 6 bases to trimming and J lost 2 bases; unmatched junction nucleotides: 4. Germline V gene sequence: CDR1 ENHRY, CDR2 SYGVKD. This CDR3 is CAIRATGAGNTIYF. The CDR3 DNA sequence: TGTGCCATCAGGGCAACAGGGGCTGGAAACACCATATATTTT.

V is TRBV5-8 and J is TRBJ2-1, with D uncertain. Between the trimmed V and J ends, which lost 0 bases and 0 bases, there was a span of 16 bases. This CDR3 has 18 residues. CDR1 is SGHTS, CDR2 YDEGEE, per germline. DNA of the CDR3: TGTGCCAGCAGCTTGGATCGTGTGAGACTGCCCTCCTACAATGAGCAGTTCTTC. Translating it yields CASSLDRVRLPSYNEQFF. Full variable domain (remainder filled in from reference TRBV5-8 and TRBJ2-1): EAGVTQSPTHLIKTRGQQATLRCSPISGHTSVYWYQQALGLGLQFLLWYDEGEERNRGNFPPRFSGRQFPNYSSELNVNALELEDSALYLCASSLDRVRLPSYNEQFFGPGTRLTVL.

This sequence joins TRBV19 and TRBJ1-2; D unresolved. The CDR3 sequence is 12 residues long. Germline V gene sequence: CDR1 LNHDA, CDR2 SQIVND (reference sequence). Deletions cut 9 bases from V and 0 bases from J, with 8 bases between. Here the CDR3 reads CASRKANYGYTF. The CDR3 DNA sequence: TGTGCCAGCAGGAAGGCTAACTATGGCTACACCTTC.

The chain recombines TRBV2 with TRBJ1-4; D may be TRBD1 (6 bases). V lost 8 bases, J lost 0 bases, and 10 bases lay in between. This CDR3 spans 14 amino acids. Germline assignment: CDR1 SNHLY and CDR2 FYNNEI. CDR3 nucleotides: TGTGCCAGCGGGGGCGGAGCAACTAATGAAAAACTGTTTTTT. This translates into CASGGGATNEKLFF.

This rearrangement joins TRBV28 to TRBJ2-7, with a tentative D call TRBD2 (5 bases). CDR3 length: 14 amino acids. CDR1 MDHEN and CDR2 SYDVKM come from the germline V gene. V lost 2 bases and J lost 4, with 12 bases in between. DNA of the CDR3: TGTGCCAGCAGTTTACCGATAAGGGAGTACGAGCAGTACTTC. Protein: CASSLPIREYEQYF. Full variable domain (missing parts from reference TRBV28 and TRBJ2-7): DVKVTQSSRYLVKRTGEKVFLECVQDMDHENMFWYRQDPGLGLRLIYFSYDVKMKEKGDIPEGYSVSREKKERFSLILESASTNQTSMYLCASSLPIREYEQYFGPGTRLTVT.

This clone has only one observation. This sequence joins TRBV19 and TRBJ2-2, with D possibly being TRBD2 (5 bases). The CDR3 contains 14 residues. In germline, CDR1 is LNHDA, CDR2 SQIVND (reference sequence). Deletions cut 4 bases from V and 3 bases from J, with 9 bases between. CDR3 protein: CASSSGSYTGELFF. Here the CDR3 DNA reads TGTGCCAGTAGTAGTGGGAGTTACACCGGGGAGCTGTTTTTT.

The chain recombines TRBV7-8 with TRBJ2-3; D remains ambiguous. CDR3 size: 15 residues. The ends were cut back, 0 bases at V and 1 base at J, with 8 bases in the middle. CDR1 and CDR2 (germline): SGHVS, FQNEAQ. The CDR3 sequence: CASSLAGVGTDTQYF. The CDR3 DNA follows: TGTGCCAGCAGCTTAGCTGGAGTCGGCACAGATACGCAGTATTTT.

This chain joins TRBV27 and TRBJ2-3; 7 bases agree with TRBD2. CDR1 and CDR2 (germline): MNHEY, SMNVEV (reference sequence). The J segment lost 3 bases and the V segment lost 7 bases, leaving 13 bases of the junction unmatched. The CDR3 totals 16 residues. The CDR3 nucleotides are TGTGCCAGCACCCGTACTAGCGCACTGACGACAGATACGCAGTATTTT. It yields the protein CASTRTSALTTDTQYF.

The gene calls are TRBV6-5 and TRBJ2-3, with D tentatively TRBD2 (6 bases). Germline V gene sequence: CDR1 MNHEY, CDR2 SVGAGI. V was trimmed by 8 bases and J by 5 bases, leaving 8 bases between them. This CDR3 is 11 amino acids long. The CDR3 here is CASFGGDTQYF. The CDR3 region has the DNA TGTGCCAGCTTCGGGGGAGATACGCAGTATTTT.

The rearrangement joins TRBV7-2 to TRBJ2-1; 11 bases align to TRBD2. V was clipped by 1 base and J by 7 bases; unmatched bases: 3. The CDR3 runs 15 residues. Germline V gives CDR1 SGHTA, CDR2 FQGNSA. CDR3 sequence (DNA): TGTGCCAGCAGCTTAGAACTAGCGGGAGAAAATGAGCAGTTCTTC. It yields the protein CASSLELAGENEQFF.

This clone is labeled medium-sized (0.01 to 0.1%). The rearrangement joins TRBV18 to TRBJ1-3; D not certain. CDR3 length: 13 residues. The V end lost 4 bases, the J end lost 0 bases, and 4 bases lay between the germline ends. Germline CDR1 is KGHSH and CDR2 is LQKENI. The chain's CDR3 is CASSLSSGNTIYF. The DNA of the CDR3 is TGTGCCAGCTCACTCAGCTCTGGAAACACCATATATTTT.

The chain employs TRBV29-1 and TRBJ1-5; D unresolved. The CDR3 runs to 12 residues. Trimming removed 7 bases from V and 4 bases from J, with 11 bases in between. Per germline, CDR1 SQVTM and CDR2 ANQGSEA. The CDR3 bases are TGCAGCGCCGCTGGCACGAATCAGCCCCAGCATTTT. Residues: CSAAGTNQPQHF.

This clone was counted between two and nine times. The genes are TRBV1 and TRBJ2-2; the table names TRBD1, a call not compared with the DNA. TRBV1 is a recognized pseudogene. This CDR3 spans 20 amino acids. The CDR3 reads CTSSRLRDRGWIGRFGELFF. The CDR3 DNA is TGCACCAGCAGCCGGCTCCGGGACAGGGGATGGATTGGAAGGTTTGGGGAGCTGTTTTTT.

The chain is built from TRBV5-1 and TRBJ2-5, with 8 bases fitting TRBD2. CDR1 is SGHRS, CDR2 YFSETQ, per germline. V was pared by 3 bases and J by 1 base, with 5 bases of the junction left unmatched. CDR3 length: 15 amino acids. This CDR3 reads CASSSLAGPQETQYF. The CDR3 DNA reads TGCGCCAGCAGCTCCTTAGCGGGACCCCAAGAGACCCAGTACTTC.

The chain joins TRBV5-1 to TRBJ1-1, with D maybe TRBD1 (6 bases). The V and J ends lost 0 bases and 6 bases respectively, with 18 bases between them. Germline values: CDR1 SGHRS, CDR2 YFSETQ. The CDR3 contains 16 residues. This CDR3 reads CASSLAVGGRGAEAFF. The CDR3 coding sequence is TGCGCCAGCAGCTTGGCCGTAGGGGGAAGGGGCGCTGAAGCTTTCTTT.

As regards this clone: The sample holds other DNA sequences that translate to the same CDR3. V gene TRBV6-5 combines with J gene TRBJ2-7; D unclear. The CDR3 extends over 13 amino acids. Germline V CDR1 and CDR2: MNHEY, SVGAGI. Trimming took off 0 bases at V and 2 bases at J, with 5 bases between the two ends. CDR3 sequence (DNA): TGTGCCAGCAGTTACTCGGGCGCCTACGAGCAGTACTTC. This sequence encodes CASSYSGAYEQYF.

This clone was counted at least ten times. This chain joins TRBV7-8 and TRBJ2-7; 7 nucleotides align to TRBD1. The V gene end was trimmed by 5 bases and the J gene end by 9 bases; junction bases not matched to a gene: 7. The CDR3 extends over 12 amino acids. Germline-derived CDR1 and CDR2 are SGHVS and FQNEAQ. The CDR3 sequence: CASSHQQGTQYF. CDR3 bases: TGTGCCAGCAGCCACCAACAGGGGACGCAGTACTTC.

The chain recombines TRBV30 with TRBJ2-7; 7 positions agree with TRBD1. This CDR3 has 16 amino acids. CDR1 is GTSNPN, CDR2 SVGIG, per germline (reference sequence). V lost 0 bases to trimming and J lost 3 bases; unmatched junction nucleotides: 11. The DNA for the CDR3 is TGTGCCTGGAGTGTCCTCCGGACAGGCACGATCTACGAGCAGTACTTC. Translated, it gives CAWSVLRTGTIYEQYF.

The chain has TRBV28 and TRBJ1-1; D not certain. Germline V CDR1 and CDR2: MDHEN, SYDVKM. The CDR3 has 11 amino acids. Trimming removed 2 bases from V and 8 bases from J, with 6 bases in between. CDR3: CASSLGREAFF. The CDR3, as DNA: TGTGCCAGCAGTTTAGGTCGGGAAGCTTTCTTT.

The chain uses TRBV10-3 and TRBJ2-7, with D uncertain. V shed 7 bases and J shed 5 bases, with 15 bases lying between them. Looked up from germline, CDR1 is ENHRY and CDR2 is SYGVKD. This CDR3 has 13 residues. CDR3 in amino acids: CAITPGMSDEQYF. In DNA, the CDR3 is TGTGCCATCACCCCCGGAATGAGCGACGAGCAGTACTTC.

The rearrangement links TRBV19 to TRBJ2-7, with TRBD2 identical over 8 bases. CDR3 length equals 15 residues. Germline CDR1 LNHDA, CDR2 SQIVND (reference sequence). V lost 7 bases, J lost 3 bases, and 11 bases stayed unmatched. The CDR3 spells CASNPGPSGSYEQYF. CDR3 in DNA: TGTGCCAGTAACCCGGGGCCGAGCGGGAGCTACGAGCAGTACTTC.

The chain joins TRBV19 to TRBJ1-5; 7 positions agree with TRBD1. The CDR3 is 14 amino acids. V shed 6 bases, J shed 6 bases, and the junction held 8 bases outside the gene matches. In germline, CDR1 is LNHDA, CDR2 SQIVND (reference sequence). CDR3 protein: CASRETGIGQPQHF. In DNA form, the CDR3 reads TGTGCCAGTAGGGAGACAGGGATCGGTCAGCCCCAGCATTTT.

V is TRBV6-5 and J is TRBJ2-5; weak D call: TRBD2 (6 bases). Trimming shortened V by 11 bases and J by 5 bases, and 12 bases separated the two germline ends. This CDR3 contains 11 residues. The germline V gene encodes CDR1 MNHEY and CDR2 SVGAGI. DNA for the CDR3: TGTGCCGCGGGGTCCCAGGAGACCCAGTACTTC. Translating gives CAAGSQETQYF.